This T cell receptor beta chain is drawn from a study of blood T cell repertoires in COVID-19. Background on the study: The cDNA or gDNA used as material had been derived from T cells, B-cell-depleted T cells, or PBMCs.

Germline V gene lookup returns CDR1 SEHNR and CDR2 FQNEAQ (reference sequence). This CDR3 comprises 16 residues. The V and J ends lost 3 bases and 1 base, in that order; junction bases with no gene match: 5. This clone appeared a few times. TCRdb keeps only in-frame clones here, not all; method: immunoSEQ multiplex PCR. The sample has roughly 250,000 clones; around 83% are singletons. This TCR was sampled from a woman in her 40s who had recovered from COVID-19. The sequenced sample was peripheral blood. The chain combines TRBV7-9 with TRBJ2-3; TRBD1 agrees at 9 bases. The CDR3 is CASSFSRTGGTDTQYF. CDR3 DNA: TGTGCCAGCAGCTTCAGTAGGACAGGGGGCACAGATACGCAGTATTTT.